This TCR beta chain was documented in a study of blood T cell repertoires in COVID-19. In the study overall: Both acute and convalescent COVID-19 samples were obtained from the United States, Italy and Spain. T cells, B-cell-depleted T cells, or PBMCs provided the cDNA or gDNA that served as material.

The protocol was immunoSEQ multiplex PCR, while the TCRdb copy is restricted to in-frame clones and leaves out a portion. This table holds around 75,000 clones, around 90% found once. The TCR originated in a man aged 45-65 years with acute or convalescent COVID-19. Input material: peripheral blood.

The CDR3 DNA is TGCGCCACCATCGACAGGAGGACGACTGAAGCTTTCTTT. Translated, it gives CATIDRRTTEAFF. The chain is built from TRBV10-2 and TRBJ1-1, with D possibly TRBD1 on 6 matching bases. Between the trimmed V and J ends, which lost 10 bases and 5 bases, there was a span of 17 bases. Germline CDR1 reads WSHSY; CDR2 reads SAAADI. The CDR3 is made up of 13 amino acids.